This TCR beta chain was documented in a study of T cell responses to AZD1222 COVID-19 vaccine. Study-level findings and limits: Clonal diversity may have been underestimated, and the donors were mostly white British, with more females than males. No repertoire was sampled before or during the peak T cell response, only after it.

Germline V gene lookup returns CDR1 SGHNT and CDR2 YYREEE (reference sequence). V shed 2 bases and J shed 0 bases, with 9 bases lying between them. The CDR3 has 15 amino acids. As for this clone: Its specificity is unknown.

Assay used: immunoSEQ multiplex PCR; TCRdb lists only in-frame clones, some missing. The table records fewer than 85,000 clones, approximately 83% of them present only once. The chain links TRBV5-4 to TRBJ1-3; D is possibly TRBD1 (6 bases). The sample in question was peripheral blood, obtained 28 days after the second AZD1222 dose. The TCR sequence derives from an adult who received the AZD1222 COVID-19 vaccine. The CDR3: CASSFGGSSGNTIYF. The CDR3 nucleotides are TGTGCCAGCAGCTTCGGGGGCAGCTCTGGAAACACCATATATTTT.